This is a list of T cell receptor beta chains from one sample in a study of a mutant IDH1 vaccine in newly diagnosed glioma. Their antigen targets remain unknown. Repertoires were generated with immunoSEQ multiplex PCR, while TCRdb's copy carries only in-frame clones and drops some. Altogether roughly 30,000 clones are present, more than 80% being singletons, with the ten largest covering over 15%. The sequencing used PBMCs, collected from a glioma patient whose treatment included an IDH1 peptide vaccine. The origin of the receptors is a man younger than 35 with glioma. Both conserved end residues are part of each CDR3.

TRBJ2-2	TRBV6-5	CASRHRRTGELFF
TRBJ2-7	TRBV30	CAWSATRYEQYF
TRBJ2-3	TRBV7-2	CASSLRGGGTDTQYF
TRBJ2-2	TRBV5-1	CASSGGALNTGELFF
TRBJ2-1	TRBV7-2	CASSLRGGSFLSYNEQFF
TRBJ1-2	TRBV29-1	CSVEARGGYTF
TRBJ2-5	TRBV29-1	CSPGQGKETQYF
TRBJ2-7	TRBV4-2	CASGLMGRGTEQYF
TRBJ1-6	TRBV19	CASSIGRTSNLPLHF
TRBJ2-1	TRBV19	CASQSGAQTSGTYNEQFF
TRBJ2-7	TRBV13	CASSRGFNEQYF